The 10 T cell receptor beta chains below were found in one sample sequenced in a study of blood T cell repertoires in COVID-19. The assay was immunoSEQ multiplex PCR, and TCRdb's table has in-frame clones only and misses some. This table holds about 280,000 clones, 90% found once. Input material: PBMCs or T cells enriched from blood (not recorded which). The receptor source for this set is a woman in her late teens or twenties with acute COVID-19.

V and J are TRBV4-1 and TRBJ1-1; 7 nucleotides match TRBD1. Germline-derived CDR1 and CDR2 are MGHRA and YSYEKL. With 1 base clipped from V and 6 bases from J, the junction kept 11 bases outside the gene matches. The CDR3 extends over 16 amino acids. The CDR3 DNA follows: TGCGCCAGCAGCCAAGGGCCGGGACAGTGGATGGCTGAAGCTTTCTTT. Amino acid sequence: CASSQGPGQWMAEAFF.

J is TRBJ2-6 and V is TRBV7-9; D unresolved. This CDR3 is built from 13 residues. Germline CDR1 reads SEHNR; CDR2 reads FQNEAQ (reference sequence). V was clipped by 5 bases and J by 4 bases, with 6 bases between them. CDR3 protein: CASSPLGANVLTF. In DNA, the CDR3 is TGTGCCAGCAGCCCTCTAGGGGCCAACGTCCTGACTTTC.

J is TRBJ1-2 and V is TRBV5-4; D gene ambiguous. Per the germline V gene, CDR1 is SGHNT and CDR2 is YYREEE (reference sequence). V lost 2 bases to trimming and J lost 6 bases, with 17 bases between them. The CDR3 is made up of 15 amino acids. DNA for the CDR3: TGTGCCAGCAGCTTCCGGGGAGGGTTGGGGAATGGCTACACCTTC. This translates into CASSFRGGLGNGYTF.

This chain joins TRBV9 and TRBJ2-1, with a tentative D call TRBD2 (5 bases). V was trimmed by 0 bases and J by 4 bases, leaving 11 bases between them. Germline values: CDR1 SGDLS, CDR2 YYNGEE. The CDR3 consists of 15 residues. The CDR3 spells CASSVDGTGYNEQFF. CDR3 in DNA: TGTGCCAGCAGCGTAGACGGTACGGGATACAATGAGCAGTTCTTC.

This clone appeared once. The genes are TRBV9 and TRBJ1-6; D possibly corresponds to TRBD1 (5 bases). The CDR3 has 22 residues. Trimming took off 0 bases at V and 8 bases at J, with 33 bases between the two ends. Germline loops: CDR1 SGDLS, CDR2 YYNGEE. CDR3 region: CASSVVFLRSGQAVGGDSPLHF. The CDR3 DNA reads TGTGCCAGCAGCGTAGTATTCCTTAGGTCCGGTCAGGCCGTGGGGGGGGATTCACCCCTCCACTTT.

CDR3 DNA sequence: TGTGCCAGCAGAAAACCCCGGACAGGGGCAAACACTGAAGCTTTCTTT. This translates into CASRKPRTGANTEAFF. The rearrangement joins TRBV7-2 to TRBJ1-1; TRBD1 agrees at 9 bases. V gave up 6 bases and J gave up 2 bases; unmatched junction bases: 10. Germline values: CDR1 SGHTA, CDR2 FQGNSA. This CDR3 spans 16 amino acids.

The rearrangement joins TRBV19 to TRBJ2-1; D gene unclear. Per germline, CDR1 LNHDA and CDR2 SQIVND (reference sequence). The CDR3 covers 12 residues. Trimming removed 7 bases at V and 3 bases at J, with 7 bases between. The CDR3 loop is CASNERYNEQFF. In nucleotides, the CDR3 is TGTGCCAGTAACGAGCGCTACAATGAGCAGTTCTTC.

The chain uses TRBV5-6 and TRBJ2-2; TRBD2 agrees at 13 bases. This CDR3 is built from 15 residues. Unmatched junction bases numbered 7, after V lost 4 bases and J lost 10 bases. CDR1 is SGHDT and CDR2 is YYEEEE in the germline V gene. CDR3 sequence reads: CASSLRLAGGTELFF. In nucleotides, the CDR3 is TGTGCCAGCAGCCTTCGACTAGCGGGAGGCACGGAGCTGTTTTTT.

Here the CDR3 DNA reads TGTGCCAGCTCTGGGGCCAGCGGGAGAACAGATACGCAGTATTTT. The encoded protein is CASSGASGRTDTQYF. This chain joins TRBV18 and TRBJ2-3; 8 bases align to TRBD2. Per germline, CDR1 KGHSH and CDR2 LQKENI. With V trimmed by 6 bases and J by 3 bases, 8 bases remained unmatched. The CDR3 runs 15 residues.

The J gene is TRBJ2-5, the V gene TRBV7-9, with D unresolved. The CDR3 spans 12 residues. V lost 1 base and J lost 3, with 3 bases in between. Germline assignment: CDR1 SEHNR and CDR2 FQNEAQ (reference sequence). The CDR3 protein is CASSLGEETQYF. Written as DNA, the CDR3 is TGTGCCAGCAGCTTAGGAGAAGAGACCCAGTACTTC.